The 9 T cell receptor beta chains below come from one sample, sequenced in a study of a mutant IDH1 vaccine in newly diagnosed glioma. Sequencing used immunoSEQ multiplex PCR; TCRdb keeps in-frame clones, though not all of them. The profile covers about 58,000 clones, with about 88% appearing a single time and 7.4% taken by the ten largest. Time point meaning: week 5, during vaccination. The content of each vaccine dose was 300 ug of mutant IDH1 20-mer peptide, and topical imiquimod accompanied it. These TCRs' antigens remain unknown. The sample in question was PBMCs, obtained from a glioma patient whose treatment included an IDH1 peptide vaccine. The receptor source for this set is a woman in her 50s with glioma.

The chain combines TRBV4-1 with TRBJ1-1, with 9 positions matching TRBD1. V trimming: 4 bases; J trimming: 0 bases; junction bases outside the gene matches: 6. This CDR3 has 16 amino acids. In germline, CDR1 is MGHRA, CDR2 YSYEKL. CDR3 protein: CASSPIGQGLNTEAFF. The CDR3 DNA reads TGCGCCAGCAGCCCGATAGGACAGGGGCTGAACACTGAAGCTTTCTTT.

V is TRBV7-9 and J is TRBJ1-1, with 9 bases that match TRBD1. Germline CDR1 reads SEHNR; CDR2 reads FQNEAQ (reference sequence). Trimming at V came to 6 bases and at J to 6 bases, leaving 8 bases not matched to a gene. This CDR3 is 14 amino acids long. CDR3 sequence (DNA): TGTGCCAGCAGACCCTCACAGGGGGCTGCTGAAGCTTTCTTT. It yields the protein CASRPSQGAAEAFF.

V is TRBV9 and J is TRBJ2-7, with 7 bases aligning to TRBD1. This CDR3 is 14 amino acids long. Germline CDR1 is SGDLS and CDR2 is YYNGEE. Trimming took 4 bases from V and 3 from J; bases not matched to a gene: 7. The CDR3 nucleotides are TGTGCCAGCAGCTCCTCCGACAGGGTCTACGAGCAGTACTTC. Its translation: CASSSSDRVYEQYF.

Turning to this clone: In the same sample, other DNA sequences code for this CDR3. The chain has TRBV4-3 and TRBJ1-2, with D possibly matching TRBD1 (6 bases). Per germline, CDR1 LGHNA and CDR2 YSLEER. The CDR3 totals 14 residues. V lost 0 bases to trimming and J lost 4 bases, with 9 bases between them. CDR3 DNA sequence: TGCGCCAGCAGCCAAGACAGGGGATCCTATGGCTACACCTTC. Residues: CASSQDRGSYGYTF.

This chain links TRBV6-1 with TRBJ1-2; D gene uncertain. Germline V gene lookup returns CDR1 MNHNS and CDR2 SASEGT. This CDR3 has 15 amino acids. V dropped 6 bases and J dropped 0 bases, with 14 bases sitting between them. CDR3 sequence reads: CASRTHSLANYGYTF. The CDR3 DNA is TGTGCCAGCAGGACCCACAGTCTGGCTAACTATGGCTACACCTTC.

V and J are TRBV4-2 and TRBJ2-3; 11 nucleotides line up with TRBD1. V dropped 3 bases and J dropped 4; count of bases not matched to a gene: 9. The germline V gene encodes CDR1 LGHNA and CDR2 YNFKEQ. The CDR3 totals 17 residues. The chain's CDR3 is CASSHSPGTGGADTQYF. The CDR3 nucleotides are TGTGCCAGCAGCCACTCCCCCGGGACAGGGGGTGCAGATACGCAGTATTTT.

In its sample, this clone was seen once. The genes are TRBV7-9 and TRBJ2-7, with 8 bases that match TRBD1. This CDR3 contains 13 residues. CDR1 and CDR2 from the germline V gene are SEHNR and FQNEAQ (reference sequence). V shed 5 bases, J shed 5 bases, and the junction held 5 bases outside the gene matches. This CDR3 reads CASSADRGDEQYF. The DNA of the CDR3 is TGTGCCAGCAGCGCCGACAGGGGCGACGAGCAGTACTTC.

The CDR3 coding sequence is TGTGCCAGCAGCTCGGGGACTAGCGGGTTCACAGATACGCAGTATTTT. Amino acid sequence: CASSSGTSGFTDTQYF. V usage is TRBV5-4 and J usage is TRBJ2-3; TRBD2 agrees at 12 bases. After removal of 3 bases from V and 2 bases from J, the junction contained 4 bases not matched to a gene. The germline gives CDR1 SGHNT, CDR2 YYREEE (reference sequence). There are 16 residues in the CDR3. Looking up the rest from reference TRBV5-4 and TRBJ2-3 gives the full variable domain: ETGVTQSPTHLIKTRGQQVTLRCSSQSGHNTVSWYQQALGQGPQFIFQYYREEENGRGNFPPRFSGLQFPNYSSELNVNALELDDSALYLCASSSGTSGFTDTQYFGPGTRLTVL.

The rearrangement links TRBV10-3 to TRBJ1-1, with D maybe TRBD1 (5 bases). This CDR3 contains 13 residues. The V end was cut by 0 bases, the J end by 8 bases, with 10 bases between. Germline CDR1 ENHRY, CDR2 SYGVKD. Here the CDR3 reads CAISESRGLEAFF. The DNA for the CDR3 is TGTGCCATCAGTGAGTCAAGGGGTTTGGAAGCTTTCTTT.